One sample yielded the 10 T cell receptor beta chains listed below, sequenced in a study of vaccination and CD4 T cells after COVID-19. The Oncomine TCR Beta short-read assay sequenced DNA from cultured CD4+ T cells. TCRdb processed the PCR reads anew with MiXCR; each CDR3 protein has one entry. The table lists around 17,000 distinct CDR3 sequences, 30% to 45% of them singletons, with around 11% in the top ten. Antigens for these TCRs are unknown. The treatment here: approximately 11-day PBMC culture with coronavirus spike peptide pools or control peptides (ViraFEST assay). Sequencing input: CD4+ T cells from blood, cultured in vitro. These receptors were collected from a human donor who had recovered from COVID-19.

This clonotype was seen once. The chain is built from TRBV14 and TRBJ2-7, with 10 bases matching TRBD2. Germline V gene sequence: CDR1 SGHDN, CDR2 FVKESK. CDR3 length equals 13 residues. V trimming: 2 bases; J trimming: 9 bases; junction bases outside the gene matches: 4. Written as DNA, the CDR3 is TGTGCCAGCAGCCAAAATAGCGGGAGGCCGCAGTACTTC. Protein sequence: CASSQNSGRPQYF.

By sample fraction, this clonotype is medium-sized. J is TRBJ1-5 and V is TRBV7-6; maybe TRBD1 (5 bases). This CDR3 spans 14 amino acids. V was pared by 3 bases and J by 4 bases, with 10 bases between. CDR1 SGHVS and CDR2 FNYEAQ come from the germline V gene. The CDR3 DNA reads as TGTGCCAGCAGCTTGGAGACAGCTAATCAGCCCCAGCATTTT. Amino acid sequence: CASSLETANQPQHF.

The gene calls are TRBV28 and TRBJ1-4; D not certain. V lost 5 bases and J lost 0, with 13 bases in between. Germline loops: CDR1 MDHEN, CDR2 SYDVKM. This CDR3 is 16 amino acids long. As DNA, the CDR3 is TGTGCCAGCAGTCCTATGGAGGGCGCAACTAATGAAAAACTGTTTTTT. Protein: CASSPMEGATNEKLFF.

The chain carries TRBV7-3 and TRBJ2-4; D uncertain. Trimming pared 1 base from V and 7 bases from J, leaving 14 bases between. CDR3 size: 15 residues. Germline CDR1 and CDR2: SGHTA and FQGTGA. CDR3 sequence (DNA): TGTGCCAGCAGCTTAAGTCCCGCCTCGGGTAACATTCAGTACTTC. It is translated as CASSLSPASGNIQYF.

This rearrangement joins TRBV5-6 to TRBJ2-3; D remains ambiguous. CDR3 length equals 11 residues. The V and J ends lost 0 bases and 5 bases respectively, with 1 base between them. The germline V gene has CDR1 SGHDT and CDR2 YYEEEE. The CDR3 sequence: CASSLVDTQYF. For the CDR3, the DNA is TGTGCCAGCAGCTTGGTAGATACGCAGTATTTT.

The genes are TRBV14 and TRBJ2-3, with D uncertain. Germline V gene lookup returns CDR1 SGHDN and CDR2 FVKESK. V lost 5 bases to trimming and J lost 4 bases, with 10 bases between them. This CDR3 comprises 13 residues. The CDR3 is CASSRSGADTQYF. DNA of the CDR3: TGTGCCAGCAGCAGAAGTGGGGCAGATACGCAGTATTTT.

V usage is TRBV6-2 or TRBV6-3 and J usage is TRBJ2-1; D is possibly TRBD1 (6 bases). Trimming pared 5 bases from V and 12 bases from J, leaving 20 bases between. Germline assignment: CDR1 MNHEY and CDR2 SVGEGT. The CDR3 covers 14 residues. The CDR3 region is CASSSGTPLQGQFF. The CDR3 DNA reads TGTGCCAGCAGTAGTGGGACACCCTTACAGGGGCAGTTCTTC.

This clonotype occurred a few times. The V call is TRBV2, the J call TRBJ1-2; D is uncertain. V lost 4 bases and J 0 bases, leaving 9 bases between the germline ends. Germline V CDR1 and CDR2: SNHLY, FYNNEI. The CDR3 is 14 amino acids. The CDR3: CASSGIQTNYGYTF. The DNA for the CDR3 is TGTGCCAGCAGTGGCATTCAGACTAACTATGGCTACACCTTC.

This clonotype was counted between two and nine times. This sequence joins TRBV4-1 and TRBJ2-3; 11 positions match TRBD2. J was trimmed by 4 bases and V by 1 base; bases with no gene match: 10. The germline V gene has CDR1 MGHRA and CDR2 YSYEKL. This CDR3 contains 18 residues. The CDR3 nucleotides are TGCGCCAGCAGCCAAGTTTTCCCACTAGCGGGAGTTTCAGATACGCAGTATTTT. Its protein product is CASSQVFPLAGVSDTQYF.

The V gene is TRBV24-1, the J gene TRBJ1-1, with 10 bases fitting TRBD1. J gave up 0 bases and V 4 bases, and 4 bases lay outside the gene matches. This CDR3 contains 16 residues. In germline, CDR1 is KGHDR, CDR2 SFDVKD. The CDR3 nucleotides are TGTGCCACCAGTGAGGGGACAGGGGCGATGAACACTGAAGCTTTCTTT. Translation gives CATSEGTGAMNTEAFF.